This T cell receptor (beta chain) was captured by sequencing in a study of control samples from healthy donors and cancer patients. Here immunoSEQ multiplex PCR was the method, and the copy in TCRdb shows in-frame clones only, minus some. The sample includes tens of thousands of clones, more than 65% seen only once; the top ten take 11%. The germline gives CDR1 ENHRY, CDR2 SYGVKD. There are 13 residues in the CDR3. V lost 2 bases and J 4 bases, leaving 8 bases between the germline ends. The chain carries TRBV10-3 and TRBJ1-1; D not resolved. This clonotype was sampled from a man between 60 and 75 years old with head and neck cancer. Sample: PBMCs. The CDR3 here is CAISETGLTEAFF. The DNA of the CDR3 is TGTGCCATCAGTGAGACGGGTCTCACTGAAGCTTTCTTT.